Listed below are T cell receptor beta chains from one sample, sequenced in a study of T cell changes during pregnancy in multiple sclerosis. Method: immunoSEQ multiplex PCR; TCRdb's copy keeps in-frame clones and lacks some. The data hold more than 25,000 clones, with roughly nine tenths observed a single time. Sequenced here: CD8+ T cells from peripheral blood mononuclear cells, sampled in the third trimester of pregnancy. These receptors were obtained from a female donor with multiple sclerosis, enrolled in a pregnancy study. Each CDR3 is given with its conserved first and last residue. Fields, in order: D gene, J gene, V gene, CDR3 length, clone size, CDR3 protein, CDR3 DNA. The D gene is left open where the match is weak. The size of a clone is reported for some rows only, either as once, few or many, or as a class for expanded clones.

D: .; J: TRBJ2-7; V: TRBV20-1; length: 11; size: .; CDR3: CADSSSYEQYF; DNA: TGCGCCGATTCCAGCTCCTACGAGCAGTACTTC
D: .; J: TRBJ1-1; V: TRBV14; length: 13; size: once; CDR3: CASRAGRRTEAFF; DNA: TGTGCCAGCAGGGCAGGGAGGAGGACTGAAGCTTTCTTT
D: .; J: TRBJ2-2; V: TRBV9; length: 15; size: .; CDR3: CASSVDWRGTGELFF; DNA: TGTGCCAGCAGCGTAGACTGGCGGGGCACCGGGGAGCTGTTTTTT
D: TRBD1; J: TRBJ1-1; V: TRBV18; length: 14; size: .; CDR3: CASSPTGGYTEAFF; DNA: TGTGCCAGCTCACCCACAGGGGGGTACACTGAAGCTTTCTTT
D: .; J: TRBJ1-1; V: TRBV27; length: 14; size: .; CDR3: CASSFRGGGPGAFF; DNA: TGTGCCAGCAGTTTTAGGGGGGGTGGCCCGGGAGCTTTCTTT
D: TRBD2; J: TRBJ2-2; V: TRBV7-9; length: 18; size: .; CDR3: CASSQTSGGAKNTGELFF; DNA: TGTGCCAGCAGCCAGACTAGCGGGGGGGCGAAGAACACCGGGGAGCTGTTTTTT
D: .; J: TRBJ1-5; V: TRBV15; length: 18; size: .; CDR3: CATSRDLRPGLGNQPQHF; DNA: TGTGCCACCAGCAGAGATCTACGCCCGGGATTGGGCAATCAGCCCCAGCATTTT
D: .; J: TRBJ2-5; V: TRBV4-1; length: 16; size: .; CDR3: CASSPRVAAFQETQYF; DNA: TGCGCCAGCAGCCCACGGGTAGCGGCTTTCCAAGAGACCCAGTACTTC
D: .; J: TRBJ2-5; V: TRBV10-3; length: 17; size: .; CDR3: CAISESGEAAGPETQYF; DNA: TGTGCCATCAGTGAGTCGGGTGAAGCAGCGGGCCCAGAGACCCAGTACTTC
D: .; J: TRBJ1-2; V: TRBV5-1; length: 13; size: .; CDR3: CASRLRGSYGYTF; DNA: TGCGCCAGCAGGTTGCGAGGGAGCTATGGCTACACCTTC
D: TRBD1; J: TRBJ1-5; V: TRBV6-1; length: 17; size: .; CDR3: CASSAGTGNSGNQPQHF; DNA: TGTGCCAGCAGTGCCGGGACAGGGAATAGTGGCAATCAGCCCCAGCATTTT
D: .; J: TRBJ1-5; V: TRBV9; length: 15; size: .; CDR3: CASSPGGAGNQPQHF; DNA: TGTGCCAGCAGCCCCGGAGGGGCTGGCAATCAGCCCCAGCATTTT
D: TRBD1; J: TRBJ2-2; V: TRBV6-6; length: 15; size: .; CDR3: CASSLDRGNTGELFF; DNA: TGTGCCAGCAGCTTAGACAGGGGCAACACCGGGGAGCTGTTTTTT
D: .; J: TRBJ2-7; V: TRBV4-2; length: 15; size: .; CDR3: CASSQEKASTYEQYF; DNA: TGTGCCAGCAGCCAAGAAAAGGCTAGCACCTACGAGCAGTACTTC
D: TRBD1; J: TRBJ1-5; V: TRBV10-3; length: 16; size: .; CDR3: CAISESRTGGNQPQHF; DNA: TGTGCCATCAGTGAGTCACGGACAGGGGGGAATCAGCCCCAGCATTTT
D: TRBD2; J: TRBJ2-1; V: TRBV7-8; length: 17; size: .; CDR3: CASSLGEREIAWNEQFF; DNA: TGTGCCAGCAGCTTGGGGGAGCGGGAGATAGCTTGGAATGAGCAGTTCTTC
D: .; J: TRBJ2-7; V: TRBV5-4; length: 13; size: .; CDR3: CASSAGISYEQYF; DNA: TGTGCCAGTTCGGCAGGCATCTCCTACGAGCAGTACTTC
D: TRBD1; J: TRBJ1-2; V: TRBV27; length: 14; size: .; CDR3: CASSSAGGLYGYTF; DNA: TGTGCCAGCAGTTCCGCAGGGGGTCTTTATGGCTACACCTTC
D: .; J: TRBJ2-2; V: TRBV30; length: 11; size: .; CDR3: CAWSFSGELFF; DNA: TGTGCCTGGTCCTTTTCCGGGGAGCTGTTTTTT
D: .; J: TRBJ2-7; V: TRBV2; length: 12; size: .; CDR3: CAQRAGDYEQYF; DNA: TGTGCTCAGCGAGCTGGAGACTACGAGCAGTACTTC
D: TRBD2; J: TRBJ2-3; V: TRBV25-1; length: 18; size: .; CDR3: CASSDLSGSRSSTDTQYF; DNA: TGTGCCAGCAGTGATCTCAGCGGGAGTAGGTCGAGCACAGATACGCAGTATTTT
D: .; J: TRBJ1-1; V: TRBV28; length: 11; size: .; CDR3: CASSTNTEAFF; DNA: TGTGCCAGCAGTACTAACACTGAAGCTTTCTTT